This T cell receptor (beta chain) was identified in a study of regulatory T cells in long-lasting Graves disease. Findings and limits, study-wide: Persistent patients had a count of shared public clonotypes (around 2,500) that exceeded that of new patients (966).

Time point described: newly diagnosed GD, antithyroid drugs for less than 3 months. PBMCs were the source of the RNA used for TCR sequencing. EDTA tubes collected 7.5 to 9 milliliters of peripheral blood. Researchers made TCR beta libraries by using iRepertoire HTBI primers and running Arm-PCR on CDR3 regions. Each CDR3 protein gets one entry after TCRdb re-called the multiplex PCR reads with MiXCR. The table lists some 220,000 distinct CDR3 sequences, approximately 18% of them singletons. CDR3 length: 14 amino acids. V was shortened by 1 base and J by 10 bases, with 13 bases between the two germline ends. On this clonotype: Antigen specificity is unknown.

This same sample was also part of a study on T cells in Graves' hyperthyroidism and ophthalmopathy. That work adds: Together with thyroid ultrasound, orbital computed tomography, serum thyroxine and TRAb, clinical symptoms were used for diagnoses.

The chain joins TRBV12-3 or TRBV12-4 to TRBJ1-4; tentatively, D is TRBD1 (6 bases). Specimen: peripheral blood mononuclear cells (PBMCs), collected at new diagnosis, from a patient treated with antithyroid drugs. This TCR derives from a woman aged 25 to 39 with Graves disease. The CDR3 DNA reads TGTGCCAGCAGTTTAGGCAGGGGAGGTGGAAAACTGTTTTTT. Residues: CASSLGRGGGKLFF.